This T cell receptor beta chain came from a study of PD-1 blockade in classical Hodgkin lymphoma. Time point described: cycle 4 day 1 (C4D1), after six to seven weeks of nivolumab. Each patient relapsed following autologous stem cell transplantation, and prior brentuximab vedotin exposure differed. Produced via immunoSEQ multiplex PCR; TCRdb's table is partial and in-frame only. The sample consists of over 20,000 clones, approximately 85% of them appearing once. Trimming removed 3 bases from V and 3 bases from J; junction bases left unmatched: 8. The CDR3 runs to 15 residues. The germline V gene has CDR1 SGHAT and CDR2 FQNNGV.

The V and J genes are TRBV11-2 and TRBJ2-7, with 7 bases that match TRBD1. The clonotype comes from a human donor with classical Hodgkin lymphoma. This material consisted of peripheral blood mononuclear cells (PBMCs), taken before the fourth cycle of nivolumab. CDR3: CASSFPRDRNYEQYF. CDR3 in DNA: TGTGCCAGCAGCTTCCCCCGGGACAGAAACTACGAGCAGTACTTC.